The 15 T cell receptor beta chains reported below all come from one sample, sequenced in a study of control samples from healthy donors and cancer patients. The table came from immunoSEQ multiplex PCR; TCRdb's copy has only in-frame clones and leaves some out. Of about 120,000 clones in the sample, approximately 92% were seen once. The sample consisted of PBMCs. Receptors originate from an elderly man with head and neck cancer.

The J gene is TRBJ2-1, the V gene TRBV6-2 or TRBV6-3; D is undetermined. The V end lost 2 bases, the J end lost 8 bases, and 10 bases lay between the germline ends. This CDR3 spans 13 amino acids. CDR1 and CDR2 (germline): MNHEY, SVGEGT. In nucleotides, the CDR3 is TGTGCCAGCAGTTACCTCCCTGCCGATGAGCAGTTCTTC. Translation gives CASSYLPADEQFF.

The gene calls are TRBV9 and TRBJ2-3, with D possibly matching TRBD2 (6 bases). Trimming cost V 2 bases and J 0 bases, with 10 bases left between them. CDR1 is SGDLS, CDR2 YYNGEE, per germline. The CDR3 has 15 residues. This chain's CDR3 is CASSVSSASTDTQYF. The CDR3 DNA reads TGTGCCAGCAGCGTGTCTAGCGCCAGCACAGATACGCAGTATTTT.

In its sample, this clone was seen a few times. The chain combines TRBV10-2 with TRBJ1-1; 9 nucleotides agree with TRBD1. CDR1 is WSHSY, CDR2 SAAADI, per germline. The junction had 3 bases not matched to a gene; V was cut back by 6 bases and J by 4 bases. The CDR3 consists of 13 residues. The CDR3 DNA reads as TGCGCCAGCAGCCTGACAGGGGGCACTGAAGCTTTCTTT. This translates into CASSLTGGTEAFF.

The CDR3 reads CASSYSRRGGNIQYF. Here the CDR3 DNA reads TGTGCCAGCAGTTACTCGAGAAGGGGGGGAAACATTCAGTACTTC. V is TRBV6-5 and J is TRBJ2-4, with D tentatively TRBD2 (7 bases). The length of the CDR3 is 15 residues. The V end lost 0 bases, the J end lost 6 bases, and 12 bases lay between the germline ends. Germline V CDR1 and CDR2: MNHEY, SVGAGI.

The V and J genes are TRBV2 and TRBJ1-2; D unclear. The germline V gene has CDR1 SNHLY and CDR2 FYNNEI. The CDR3 length is 14 residues. V was trimmed by 11 bases and J by 1 base, leaving 17 bases between them. The chain's CDR3 is CASRKAVGNYGYTF. The CDR3 DNA follows: TGTGCCTCCAGGAAGGCAGTCGGTAACTATGGCTACACCTTC.

The rearrangement uses TRBV11-3 and TRBJ2-2; D might be TRBD1 (5 bases). Trimming took 1 base from V and 6 from J, leaving 12 bases between them. This CDR3 is built from 15 residues. Germline V lookup: CDR1 SGHNT, CDR2 YENEEA. CDR3 nucleotide sequence: TGTGCCAGCAGCTTAGGGGGCGAGGCATCCGGGGAGCTGTTTTTT. It specifies CASSLGGEASGELFF. The whole variable domain, remainder taken from reference TRBV11-3 and TRBJ2-2, is EAGVVQSPRYKIIEKKQPVAFWCNPISGHNTLYWYLQNLGQGPELLIRYENEEAVDDSQLPKDRFSAERLKGVDSTLKIQPAELGDSAVYLCASSLGGEASGELFFGEGSRLTVL.

This clone has only one observation. V and J are TRBV4-1 and TRBJ1-3, with D possibly TRBD1 on 6 matching bases. The CDR3 loop spans 15 amino acids. The ends were cut back, 0 bases at V and 2 bases at J, with 8 bases in the middle. The germline CDR1 and CDR2 sequences are MGHRA and YSYEKL. CDR3 sequence: CASSQEGAPGNTIYF. The CDR3 region has the DNA TGCGCCAGCAGCCAAGAGGGGGCGCCTGGAAACACCATATATTTT.

This clone was seen a single time. The chain recombines TRBV10-1 with TRBJ1-2, with a possible D match to TRBD1 (5 bases). The CDR3 is 13 amino acids. CDR1 is WNHNN, CDR2 SYGVQD, per germline (reference sequence). V lost 6 bases and J 3 bases, leaving 11 bases between the germline ends. The DNA of the CDR3 is TGCGCCAGCAGCGCGGGACGCGACTATGGCTACACCTTC. Its protein product is CASSAGRDYGYTF.

The chain joins TRBV9 to TRBJ1-1; TRBD1 agrees at 7 bases. Germline values: CDR1 SGDLS, CDR2 YYNGEE. The CDR3 spans 15 residues. Trimming took 0 bases from V and 1 from J; bases not matched to a gene: 3. This CDR3 is CASSVETGRNTEAFF. The CDR3 nucleotides read TGTGCCAGCAGCGTAGAGACAGGGAGGAACACTGAAGCTTTCTTT. Full variable domain (remainder filled in from reference TRBV9 and TRBJ1-1): DSGVTQTPKHLITATGQRVTLRCSPRSGDLSVYWYQQSLDQGLQFLIQYYNGEERAKGNILERFSAQQFPDLHSELNLSSLELGDSALYFCASSVETGRNTEAFFGQGTRLTVV.

This chain connects TRBV10-3 to TRBJ1-2, with no clear D. CDR3 size: 13 residues. CDR1 and CDR2 from the germline V gene are ENHRY and SYGVKD. Trimming left V 6 bases short and J 6 bases short, with 14 bases between. CDR3 protein: CAISVTPDHGYTF. In nucleotides, the CDR3 is TGTGCCATCAGCGTGACACCTGACCATGGCTACACCTTC.

The CDR3 reads CASSVSDAEAFF. CDR3 DNA: TGTGCCAGCAGCGTAAGTGACGCTGAAGCTTTCTTT. The chain employs TRBV6-5 and TRBJ1-1; D not resolved. Germline assignment: CDR1 MNHEY and CDR2 SVGAGI. V shed 6 bases and J shed 6 bases, with 11 bases lying between them. The CDR3 runs 12 residues.

This chain links TRBV7-9 with TRBJ2-1; 11 bases match TRBD2. V shed 5 bases and J 7 bases; nucleotides not matched to a gene: 7. CDR1 is SEHNR, CDR2 FQNEAQ, per germline (reference sequence). This CDR3 region has 15 residues. The CDR3 nucleotides are TGTGCCAGCAGCGTCACTAGCGGGGGCTTAAATGAGCAGTTCTTC. Its translation is CASSVTSGGLNEQFF.

V is TRBV10-2 and J is TRBJ1-1; no clear D gene. V dropped 10 bases and J dropped 0 bases, with 9 bases sitting between them. Germline V lookup: CDR1 WSHSY, CDR2 SAAADI. The CDR3 extends over 12 amino acids. DNA for the CDR3: TGCGCCACCGCGGGTATGAACACTGAAGCTTTCTTT. Translated: CATAGMNTEAFF.

This chain joins TRBV11-2 and TRBJ1-6, with D possibly matching TRBD1 (5 bases). In germline, CDR1 is SGHAT, CDR2 FQNNGV. The CDR3 runs 14 residues. Deletions cut 6 bases from V and 7 bases from J, with 13 bases between. In DNA form, the CDR3 reads TGTGCCAGCAGGTCAGGGCTTCAGAATTCACCCCTCCACTTT. Translating gives CASRSGLQNSPLHF.

This clone showed up just once. The J gene is TRBJ2-1, the V gene TRBV7-2; D is unresolved. This CDR3 contains 15 residues. Germline CDR1 is SGHTA and CDR2 is FQGNSA. V lost 5 bases and J 7 bases, leaving 18 bases between the germline ends. CDR3 sequence reads: CASSIRRPTPNEQFF. CDR3 DNA sequence: TGTGCCAGCAGCATCCGAAGGCCGACTCCAAATGAGCAGTTCTTC.